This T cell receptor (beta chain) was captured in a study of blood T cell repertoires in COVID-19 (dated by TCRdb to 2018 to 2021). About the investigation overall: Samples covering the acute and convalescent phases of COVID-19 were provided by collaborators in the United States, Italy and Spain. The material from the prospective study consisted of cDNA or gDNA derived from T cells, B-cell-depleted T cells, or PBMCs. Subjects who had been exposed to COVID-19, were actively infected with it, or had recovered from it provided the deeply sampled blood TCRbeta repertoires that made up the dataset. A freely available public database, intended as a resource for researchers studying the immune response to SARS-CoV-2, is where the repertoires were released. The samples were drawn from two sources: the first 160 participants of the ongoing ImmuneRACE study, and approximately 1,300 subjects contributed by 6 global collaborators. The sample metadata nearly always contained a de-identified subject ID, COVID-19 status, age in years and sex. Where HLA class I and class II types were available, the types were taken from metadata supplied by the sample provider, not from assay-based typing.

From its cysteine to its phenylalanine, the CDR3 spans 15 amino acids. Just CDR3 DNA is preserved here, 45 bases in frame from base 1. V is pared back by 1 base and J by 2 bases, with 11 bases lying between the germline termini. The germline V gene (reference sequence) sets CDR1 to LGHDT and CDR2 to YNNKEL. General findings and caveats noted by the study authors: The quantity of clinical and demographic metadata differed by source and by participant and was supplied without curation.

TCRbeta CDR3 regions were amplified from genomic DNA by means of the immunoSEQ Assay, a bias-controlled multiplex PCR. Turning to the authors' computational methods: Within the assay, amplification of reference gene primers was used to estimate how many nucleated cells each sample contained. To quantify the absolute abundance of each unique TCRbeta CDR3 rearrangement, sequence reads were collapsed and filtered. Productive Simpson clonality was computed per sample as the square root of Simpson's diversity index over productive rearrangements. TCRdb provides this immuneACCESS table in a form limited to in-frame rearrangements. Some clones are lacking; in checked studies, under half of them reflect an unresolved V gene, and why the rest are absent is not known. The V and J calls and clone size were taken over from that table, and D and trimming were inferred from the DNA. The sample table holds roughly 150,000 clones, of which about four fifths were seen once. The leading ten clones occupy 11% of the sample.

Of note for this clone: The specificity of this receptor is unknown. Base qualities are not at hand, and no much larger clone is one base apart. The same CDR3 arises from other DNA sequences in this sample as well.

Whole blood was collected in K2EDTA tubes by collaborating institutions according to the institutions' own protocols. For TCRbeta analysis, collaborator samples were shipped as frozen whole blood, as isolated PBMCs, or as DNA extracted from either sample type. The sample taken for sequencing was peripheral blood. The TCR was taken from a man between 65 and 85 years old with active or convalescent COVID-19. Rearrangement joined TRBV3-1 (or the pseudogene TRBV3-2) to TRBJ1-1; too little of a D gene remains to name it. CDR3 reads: CASSQAQAGNTEAFF. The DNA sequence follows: TGTGCCAGCAGCCAAGCCCAGGCTGGAAACACTGAAGCTTTCTTT.